Following are 22 T cell receptor beta chains from one sample sequenced in a study of chemoradiotherapy in HPV16-positive cancers. Using immunoSEQ multiplex PCR, the repertoire was profiled, and TCRdb retains in-frame clones only, with some absent. The sample holds 25,000 to 30,000 clones, approximately 88% seen once. The sample in question was blood, obtained from a patient who underwent chemoradiotherapy. These receptors all come from a human donor with HPV-associated anogenital cancer.

This rearrangement joins TRBV11-2 to TRBJ1-3, with D perhaps matching TRBD1 (6 bases). CDR3 size: 17 residues. The V gene's germline CDR1 is SGHAT and CDR2 FQNNGV. V lost 0 bases to trimming and J lost 3 bases, with 15 bases between them. CDR3 sequence (DNA): TGTGCCAGCAGCTTAGATCCCCTGACAGGAGGTGGAAACACCATATATTTT. Protein sequence: CASSLDPLTGGGNTIYF.

CDR3 in DNA: TGCGCCAGCAGCTTAGGACAGGGCTCCTACGAGCAGTACGTC. It yields the protein CASSLGQGSYEQYV. This chain links TRBV5-1 with TRBJ2-7; 8 bases are a match to TRBD1. V lost 2 bases and J lost 0; bases outside the gene matches: 1. Germline V gene lookup returns CDR1 SGHRS and CDR2 YFSETQ. This CDR3 has 14 amino acids.

V usage is TRBV7-2 and J usage is TRBJ2-3; 15 bases match TRBD2. Germline V gene sequence: CDR1 SGHTA, CDR2 FQGNSA. The CDR3 contains 17 residues. Trimming at V came to 1 base and at J to 5 bases, leaving 4 bases not matched to a gene. CDR3 nucleotides: TGTGCCAGCAGCTTAGGGACTAGCGGGGGGGCGATAGATACGCAGTATTTT. Translation gives CASSLGTSGGAIDTQYF.

This chain connects TRBV7-2 to TRBJ2-3; 10 bases match TRBD2. The CDR3 loop spans 19 amino acids. J lost 5 bases, V lost 2 bases, and 16 bases had no gene match. Germline CDR1 and CDR2: SGHTA and FQGNSA. The CDR3 reads CASSLRPSGGAGLIDTQYF. The CDR3 DNA follows: TGTGCCAGCAGCTTAAGGCCCAGCGGGGGGGCCGGGTTAATAGATACGCAGTATTTT.

V is TRBV19 and J is TRBJ1-4; D is perhaps TRBD1 (6 bases). CDR3 length: 13 amino acids. V was trimmed by 3 bases and J by 14 bases, leaving 16 bases between them. Germline CDR1 is LNHDA and CDR2 is SQIVND (reference sequence). The CDR3 nucleotides read TGTGCCAGTAGTATCAGACAGGAATCCGGGCTGTTTTTT. Its translation is CASSIRQESGLFF.

V usage is TRBV15 and J usage is TRBJ1-2; possibly TRBD1 for D (5 bases). Trimming took off 0 bases at V and 6 bases at J, with 14 bases between the two ends. The length of the CDR3 is 15 residues. In germline, CDR1 is LNHNV, CDR2 YYDKDF (reference sequence). This chain's CDR3 is CATSRDITTADGYTF. DNA of the CDR3: TGTGCCACCAGCAGAGATATCACGACAGCGGATGGCTACACCTTC.

This chain connects TRBV6-5 to TRBJ1-4, with 12 bases matching TRBD1. The CDR3 consists of 15 residues. CDR1 is MNHEY, CDR2 SVGAGI, per germline. Trimming took 2 bases from V and 8 from J; bases not matched to a gene: 3. In DNA form, the CDR3 reads TGTGCCAGCAGTTACCTCGGGACAGGGGGCGAAAAACTGTTTTTT. Its protein product is CASSYLGTGGEKLFF.

V gene TRBV2 combines with J gene TRBJ2-2; TRBD1 agrees at 9 bases. The ends lost 9 bases at V and 6 bases at J; junction bases unmatched: 8. The CDR3 totals 14 residues. The germline V gene has CDR1 SNHLY and CDR2 FYNNEI. For the CDR3, the DNA is TGTGCCAGTAACCGGGACAGGGTGCCCGGGGAGCTGTTTTTT. Translation: CASNRDRVPGELFF.

The gene calls are TRBV4-2 and TRBJ2-5; 8 bases are a match to TRBD2. CDR1 LGHNA and CDR2 YNFKEQ come from the germline V gene. CDR3 length equals 14 residues. V trimming: 4 bases; J trimming: 11 bases; junction bases outside the gene matches: 12. This chain's CDR3 is CASSRERGTGEQYF. DNA of the CDR3: TGTGCCAGCAGCCGAGAGCGGGGGACTGGTGAGCAGTACTTC.

The chain carries TRBV4-1 and TRBJ2-7; TRBD2 matches 10 bases. Trimming cost V 0 bases and J 4 bases; bases outside gene matches: 6. This CDR3 has 16 residues. CDR1 MGHRA and CDR2 YSYEKL come from the germline V gene. The CDR3 protein is CASSQEKRGGQYEQYF. The CDR3 DNA reads as TGCGCCAGCAGCCAAGAAAAGCGGGGGGGGCAATACGAGCAGTACTTC.

J is TRBJ1-1 and V is TRBV9; D unclear. This CDR3 comprises 15 residues. Per germline, CDR1 SGDLS and CDR2 YYNGEE. With 0 bases removed from V and 0 bases from J, the gap between germline ends came to 9 bases. CDR3 sequence reads: CASSVAKGMNTEAFF. CDR3 bases: TGTGCCAGCAGCGTAGCTAAAGGGATGAACACTGAAGCTTTCTTT. Based on the CDR3 plus reference TRBV9 and TRBJ1-1, the full variable domain is DSGVTQTPKHLITATGQRVTLRCSPRSGDLSVYWYQQSLDQGLQFLIQYYNGEERAKGNILERFSAQQFPDLHSELNLSSLELGDSALYFCASSVAKGMNTEAFFGQGTRLTVV.

This sequence joins TRBV7-9 and TRBJ1-4; D is ambiguous. The CDR3 sequence is 14 residues long. V was cut by 5 bases and J by 4 bases, with 11 bases left in between. Per the germline V gene, CDR1 is SEHNR and CDR2 is FQNEAQ (reference sequence). CDR3 DNA sequence: TGTGCCAGCAGCCAGGATGGCCTTAATGAAAAACTGTTTTTT. Protein product: CASSQDGLNEKLFF.

This clone has a handful of counts. The chain recombines TRBV10-3 with TRBJ1-6, with D hard to call. V lost 6 bases, J lost 7 bases, and 13 bases lay in between. The CDR3 consists of 14 residues. Germline V gives CDR1 ENHRY, CDR2 SYGVKD. For the CDR3, the DNA is TGTGCCATCAGCCTGGATATCCGAAATTCACCCCTCCACTTT. It translates to CAISLDIRNSPLHF.

J is TRBJ2-3 and V is TRBV18, with 9 nucleotides matching TRBD1. The junction had 2 bases not matched to a gene; V was cut back by 0 bases and J by 7 bases. The CDR3 spans 14 residues. The germline V gene has CDR1 KGHSH and CDR2 LQKENI. DNA of the CDR3: TGTGCCAGCTCACCACCAGGGACAGGGAATACGCAGTATTTT. It is translated as CASSPPGTGNTQYF.

This clone is categorized as large. The J gene is TRBJ2-1, the V gene TRBV25-1; D not resolved. In germline, CDR1 is MGHDK, CDR2 SYGVNS. Trimming stripped 4 bases from V and 8 bases from J, with 6 bases between. The CDR3 consists of 11 residues. The CDR3, as DNA: TGTGCCAGCAGTGGGCCGGATGAGCAGTTCTTC. This gives the protein CASSGPDEQFF.

This chain joins TRBV4-2 and TRBJ2-5; TRBD2 might be the D (7 bases). This CDR3 contains 16 residues. V was clipped by 1 base and J by 2 bases, with 14 bases between them. The germline V gene encodes CDR1 LGHNA and CDR2 YNFKEQ. The CDR3 loop reads CASSQVAGAIQETQYF. The CDR3 DNA sequence: TGTGCCAGCAGCCAAGTGGCGGGGGCTATACAAGAGACCCAGTACTTC.

V and J are TRBV9 and TRBJ2-3, with a possible D match to TRBD1 (5 bases). Germline values: CDR1 SGDLS, CDR2 YYNGEE. The ends were cut back, 1 base at V and 0 bases at J, with 12 bases in the middle. The length of the CDR3 is 16 residues. The CDR3 DNA reads TGTGCCAGCAGCGTATTAGGGGCTACTAGCACAGATACGCAGTATTTT. This encodes CASSVLGATSTDTQYF. Full variable domain (rest looked up from reference TRBV9 and TRBJ2-3): DSGVTQTPKHLITATGQRVTLRCSPRSGDLSVYWYQQSLDQGLQFLIQYYNGEERAKGNILERFSAQQFPDLHSELNLSSLELGDSALYFCASSVLGATSTDTQYFGPGTRLTVL.

The gene calls are TRBV6-5 and TRBJ1-3; 9 bases align to TRBD1. V shed 5 bases, J shed 4 bases, and the junction held 6 bases outside the gene matches. CDR1 and CDR2 (germline): MNHEY, SVGAGI. The CDR3 consists of 15 residues. The CDR3 sequence is CASSRDRVTGNTIYF. The CDR3 bases are TGTGCCAGCAGTCGGGACAGGGTTACAGGAAACACCATATATTTT.

The chain combines TRBV6-1 with TRBJ2-1, with 9 bases aligning to TRBD2. Germline CDR1 reads MNHNS; CDR2 reads SASEGT. The V segment lost 3 bases and the J segment 2 bases; nucleotides outside the gene matches: 8. The length of the CDR3 is 17 residues. CDR3 region: CASSEATGGGAYNEQFF. CDR3 bases: TGTGCCAGCAGTGAGGCTACCGGCGGGGGGGCCTACAATGAGCAGTTCTTC.

The chain couples TRBV5-1 to TRBJ2-5, with D possibly TRBD2 on 5 matching bases. The CDR3 extends over 14 amino acids. The germline V and J ends were trimmed by 5 bases and 4 bases, with 15 bases remaining between them. CDR1 is SGHRS, CDR2 YFSETQ, per germline. This CDR3 reads CASSDGWSGETQYF. CDR3 bases: TGCGCCAGCAGTGACGGGTGGAGCGGAGAGACCCAGTACTTC.

This clone appeared a single time. The chain combines TRBV4-1 with TRBJ1-4; D gene uncertain. Germline V CDR1 and CDR2: MGHRA, YSYEKL. The CDR3 is 16 residues long. The V and J ends lost 2 bases and 0 bases respectively, with 10 bases between them. The CDR3 loop reads CASSQNPAATNEKLFF. CDR3 nucleotide sequence: TGCGCCAGCAGCCAAAATCCGGCTGCAACTAATGAAAAACTGTTTTTT.

The V gene is TRBV29-1, the J gene TRBJ2-1; D remains unclear. Trimming shortened V by 5 bases and J by 5 bases, and 4 bases separated the two germline ends. Germline-derived CDR1 and CDR2 are SQVTM and ANQGSEA. The CDR3 extends over 10 amino acids. Here the CDR3 DNA reads TGCAGCGTTAGGGACAATGAGCAGTTCTTC. Its protein product is CSVRDNEQFF.